This paragraph covers one T cell receptor beta chain sequence. As yet, its antigen is unknown. The data originate from a study of cytomegalovirus exposure and HLA in healthy donors. Study details: The roughly 120 validation repertoires were reported in a later analysis to have been generated on the same platform as the approximately 700 first-cohort repertoires.

These donors were members of the approximately 110-subject validation cohort, a group separate from the roughly 670-subject first cohort. Notes on the study in general: Subsequent analysis revealed that first-cohort TCR clusters tended to co-occur in the roughly 120 validation repertoires. Cytomegalovirus association was listed for roughly 160 TCR beta chains.

Germline CDR1 reads ENHRY; CDR2 reads SYGVKD. The CDR3 contains 14 residues. Trimming cost V 10 bases and J 8 bases; bases outside gene matches: 16. Clones were sequenced by immunoSEQ multiplex PCR, and TCRdb holds only the in-frame ones, with some missing. This sample yields about 140,000 clones, of which about four fifths are seen a single time; almost 1.5% belongs to the top ten. The sequenced sample was PBMCs. The sequence came from a woman aged 30 to 39 in good health and CMV-seronegative. The chain has TRBV10-3 and TRBJ1-2, with 7 bases identical to TRBD1. The CDR3 protein is CATQTGSPGHGYTF. As DNA, the CDR3 is TGTGCCACACAGACAGGGTCGCCTGGCCACGGCTACACCTTC.